Shown below are 17 T cell receptor beta chains from a single sample sequenced in a study of regulatory T cells in long-lasting Graves disease. In building TCR beta libraries, iRepertoire HTBI primers were used together with Arm-PCR of CDR3 regions. One entry per CDR3 protein, called by TCRdb with MiXCR from the multiplex PCR reads. The sample contains roughly 560,000 distinct CDR3 sequences, approximately 12% of which appear only once. The time point was: newly diagnosed GD, antithyroid drugs for less than 3 months. PBMC-derived RNA was used for the TCR library. This sample was shared with a second study, whose subject was T cells in Graves' hyperthyroidism and ophthalmopathy.

Sequences were derived from peripheral blood mononuclear cells (PBMCs), sampled at new diagnosis, from a patient treated with antithyroid drugs. The receptors shown here come from a woman in her thirties with Graves disease.

The sample holds many counts of this clonotype. CDR3 nucleotides: TGTGCCAGCATCCGGGCCGGACCCCGAGACAATGAGCAGTTCTTC. This gives the protein CASIRAGPRDNEQFF. This chain links TRBV7-9 with TRBJ2-1; the D is unclear. Germline CDR1 and CDR2: SEHNR and FQNEAQ (reference sequence). CDR3 length equals 15 residues. V was clipped by 7 bases and J by 5 bases, with 18 bases between them.

This clonotype was counted ten times or more. V usage is TRBV6-5 and J usage is TRBJ2-5; weak D call: TRBD2 (5 bases). Germline CDR1 MNHEY, CDR2 SVGAGI. V lost 2 bases, J lost 7 bases, and 11 bases lay in between. This CDR3 contains 13 residues. CDR3 bases: TGTGCCAGCAGTTACGTCCGGGGAAGGACCCAGTACTTC. Protein: CASSYVRGRTQYF.

The table lists this clonotype with many counts. The chain combines TRBV6-2 or TRBV6-3 with TRBJ1-5; D is uncertain. Trimming removed 0 bases at V and 7 bases at J, with 7 bases between. Germline-derived CDR1 and CDR2 are MNHEY and SVGEGT. The CDR3 is 13 residues long. The chain's CDR3 is CASSYSLSQPQHF. CDR3 sequence (DNA): TGTGCCAGCAGTTACTCCCTGTCCCAGCCCCAGCATTTT.

V usage is TRBV19 and J usage is TRBJ2-3; the D is unclear. Germline loops: CDR1 LNHDA, CDR2 SQIVND (reference sequence). This CDR3 has 14 amino acids. Between the trimmed V and J ends, which lost 2 bases and 2 bases, there was a span of 8 bases. CDR3 amino acids: CASSIKVNTDTQYF. The CDR3 DNA reads as TGTGCCAGTAGTATAAAGGTGAACACAGATACGCAGTATTTT.

This clonotype was recorded at least ten times. The chain employs TRBV28 and TRBJ1-2, with D uncertain. V was clipped by 6 bases and J by 4 bases, with 9 bases between them. CDR1 and CDR2 from the germline V gene are MDHEN and SYDVKM. The CDR3 has 12 amino acids. DNA for the CDR3: TGTGCCAGCAGACCTCACTTCTATGGCTACACCTTC. Its protein product is CASRPHFYGYTF.

At least ten counts were recorded for this clonotype. The chain has TRBV30 and TRBJ2-1; TRBD2 agrees at 7 bases. J lost 6 bases, V lost 0 bases, and 5 bases had no gene match. CDR1 GTSNPN and CDR2 SVGIG come from the germline V gene (reference sequence). The length of the CDR3 is 14 residues. The CDR3 bases are TGTGCCTGGAGTGTCCTACTAGCGTCCAATGAGCAGTTCTTC. Protein product: CAWSVLLASNEQFF. Combining the CDR3 with reference TRBV30 and TRBJ2-1 gives the whole variable domain SQTIHQWPATLVQPVGSPLSLECTVEGTSNPNLYWYRQAAGRGLQLLFYSVGIGQISSEVPQNLSASRPQDRQFILSSKKLLLSDSGFYLCAWSVLLASNEQFFGPGTRLTVL.

The chain links TRBV20-1 to TRBJ2-1; TRBD2 agrees at 10 bases. Germline loops: CDR1 DFQATT, CDR2 SNEGSKA (reference sequence). V was pared by 5 bases and J by 3 bases, with 4 bases of the junction left unmatched. The CDR3 is 14 residues long. This CDR3 reads CSAPKREGYNEQFF. The CDR3, as DNA: TGCAGTGCTCCCAAGCGGGAGGGCTACAATGAGCAGTTCTTC.

The chain has TRBV19 and TRBJ1-4; 12 bases map to TRBD1. The CDR3 has 18 amino acids. Per germline, CDR1 LNHDA and CDR2 SQIVND (reference sequence). The junction had 12 bases not matched to a gene; V was cut back by 5 bases and J by 5 bases. The CDR3 nucleotides are TGTGCCAGTAGTCACCCGGGACAGGGGGCTAGACCGAATGAAAAACTGTTTTTT. Its protein is CASSHPGQGARPNEKLFF.

This clonotype was seen repeatedly, ten times or more. The chain has TRBV20-1 and TRBJ2-1; TRBD2 is a possible D gene (5 bases). The germline V gene has CDR1 DFQATT and CDR2 SNEGSKA (reference sequence). Trimming removed 4 bases from V and 0 bases from J, with 16 bases in between. The CDR3 sequence is 16 residues long. The CDR3 DNA reads as TGCAGTGCTAATTCCGCGGGCCCGAGCTCCTACAATGAGCAGTTCTTC. Its protein is CSANSAGPSSYNEQFF.

This clonotype was seen repeatedly, ten times or more. J is TRBJ1-1 and V is TRBV2; the match to TRBD1 covers 8 bases. V shed 10 bases, J shed 4 bases, and the junction held 2 bases outside the gene matches. CDR3 length: 11 residues. Germline CDR1 and CDR2: SNHLY and FYNNEI. The CDR3 region has the DNA TGTGCCACCACAGGGGGCACTGAAGCTTTCTTT. Its protein is CATTGGTEAFF. Based on the CDR3 plus reference TRBV2 and TRBJ1-1, the full variable domain is EPEVTQTPSHQVTQMGQEVILRCVPISNHLYFYWYRQILGQKVEFLVSFYNNEISEKSEIFDDQFSVERPDGSNFTLKIRSTKLEDSAMYFCATTGGTEAFFGQGTRLTVV.

A few counts support this clonotype. The rearrangement links TRBV7-8 to TRBJ2-5; D may be TRBD2 (6 bases). The CDR3 loop spans 15 amino acids. The V gene's germline CDR1 is SGHVS and CDR2 FQNEAQ. V was pared by 0 bases and J by 5 bases, with 13 bases between. The CDR3 DNA sequence: TGTGCCAGCAGCTTAGCGGGAGGCCGCGCGGAGACCCAGTACTTC. Its protein is CASSLAGGRAETQYF.

This clonotype came up a few times. This may come from a read error, since a much larger clone is one base off. The chain couples TRBV18 to TRBJ2-5; perhaps TRBD1 as D (6 bases). The V gene lost 2 bases and the J gene lost 5 bases, with 15 bases spanning the gap. Germline CDR1 reads KGHSH; CDR2 reads LQKENI. The CDR3 has 15 residues. CDR3 bases: TGTGCCAGCTCACCAGGAAAGAACAGGGTTGAGACCCAGTACTTC. Translated: CASSPGKNRVETQYF.

This clonotype appeared many times. The rearrangement joins TRBV20-1 to TRBJ2-1, with D unresolved. The germline gives CDR1 DFQATT, CDR2 SNEGSKA (reference sequence). The V end was cut by 0 bases, the J end by 4 bases, with 7 bases between. This CDR3 comprises 13 residues. The CDR3 protein is CSARDRRYNEQFF. CDR3 DNA: TGCAGTGCTAGAGATAGGCGGTACAATGAGCAGTTCTTC.

This clonotype has ten or more counts. The rearrangement joins TRBV19 to TRBJ1-1, with no clear D. The CDR3 sequence is 12 residues long. The V and J ends lost 3 bases and 4 bases respectively, with 6 bases between them. Germline V gene data show CDR1 as LNHDA and CDR2 as SQIVND (reference sequence). The CDR3: CASSMVSTEAFF. The CDR3 DNA reads as TGTGCCAGTAGTATGGTGAGCACTGAAGCTTTCTTT.

The chain is built from TRBV7-9 and TRBJ2-5; 8 nucleotides line up with TRBD2. The CDR3 extends over 17 amino acids. Unmatched junction bases numbered 13, after V lost 3 bases and J lost 4 bases. Germline V gene data show CDR1 as SEHNR and CDR2 as FQNEAQ (reference sequence). The CDR3 region is CASSLGSGGPAGETQYF. The CDR3 DNA sequence: TGTGCCAGCAGCTTGGGGTCGGGAGGGCCAGCGGGAGAGACCCAGTACTTC. Together with reference TRBV7-9 and TRBJ2-5, the CDR3 gives the full variable domain: DTGVSQNPRHKITKRGQNVTFRCDPISEHNRLYWYRQTLGQGPEFLTYFQNEAQLEKSRLLSDRFSAERPKGSFSTLEIQRTEQGDSAMYLCASSLGSGGPAGETQYFGPGTRLLVL.

Only a few counts were recorded for this clonotype. This chain joins TRBV3-1 and TRBJ2-5, with 13 bases that match TRBD2. The CDR3 loop spans 14 amino acids. Germline V CDR1 and CDR2: LGHDT, YNNKEL (reference sequence). With 7 bases clipped from V and 4 bases from J, the junction kept 3 bases outside the gene matches. The CDR3 loop is CASTRTSGRETQYF. CDR3 DNA: TGTGCCAGCACCCGGACTAGCGGGAGAGAGACCCAGTACTTC.

This clonotype was counted at least ten times. This chain links TRBV9 with TRBJ2-3; the D is unclear. This CDR3 spans 15 amino acids. Trimming removed 0 bases at V and 2 bases at J, with 10 bases between. Germline loops: CDR1 SGDLS, CDR2 YYNGEE. CDR3: CASSVGNSFTDTQYF. Written as DNA, the CDR3 is TGTGCCAGCAGCGTAGGAAACTCCTTCACAGATACGCAGTATTTT.